The 7 T cell receptor beta chains listed next were all sequenced from one sample in a study of T cell responses to AZD1222 COVID-19 vaccine. TCRdb's table, derived via immunoSEQ multiplex PCR, lists solely in-frame clones and lacks some. The repertoire holds about 170,000 clones, with around 90% as singletons. Sample: peripheral blood, taken 28 days after the second AZD1222 dose. These receptors came from an adult who received the AZD1222 COVID-19 vaccine.

The rearrangement joins TRBV6-5 to TRBJ1-4, with 7 bases that match TRBD1. V trimming: 6 bases; J trimming: 2 bases; junction bases outside the gene matches: 3. The length of the CDR3 is 14 residues. Germline CDR1 MNHEY, CDR2 SVGAGI. CDR3 protein: CASSPGGTNEKLFF. The CDR3 DNA reads as TGTGCCAGCAGCCCAGGGGGTACTAATGAAAAACTGTTTTTT.

This chain connects TRBV4-1 to TRBJ2-1, with no clear D. Germline lookup yields CDR1 MGHRA and CDR2 YSYEKL. The CDR3 contains 16 residues. The V end was cut by 3 bases, the J end by 3 bases, with 15 bases between. The CDR3 reads CASSHTTLSIYNEQFF. In nucleotides, the CDR3 is TGCGCCAGCAGCCATACGACCCTTTCAATCTACAATGAGCAGTTCTTC.

V usage is TRBV28 and J usage is TRBJ1-2, with no clear D. V was cut by 7 bases and J by 6 bases, with 12 bases left in between. Germline V gene data show CDR1 as MDHEN and CDR2 as SYDVKM. The CDR3 sequence is 12 residues long. CDR3 in amino acids: CASTQGPNGYTF. CDR3 DNA: TGTGCCAGCACTCAAGGCCCGAATGGCTACACCTTC.

The chain is built from TRBV19 and TRBJ2-7, with D possibly TRBD1 on 6 matching bases. From germline, CDR1 is LNHDA and CDR2 SQIVND (reference sequence). The CDR3 sequence is 15 residues long. V lost 3 bases to trimming and J lost 3 bases, with 15 bases between them. The CDR3 loop is CASSIGQGNFYEQYF. In DNA form, the CDR3 reads TGTGCCAGTAGTATCGGGCAGGGGAATTTCTACGAGCAGTACTTC.

The sample holds one count of this clone. J is TRBJ2-1 and V is TRBV7-2, with D possibly TRBD2 on 6 matching bases. CDR3 length: 16 amino acids. V was shortened by 2 bases and J by 5 bases, with 16 bases between the two germline ends. Germline CDR1 reads SGHTA; CDR2 reads FQGNSA. The CDR3 region is CASSLPLREPNNEQFF. The DNA of the CDR3 is TGTGCCAGCAGCTTACCCCTACGGGAGCCGAACAATGAGCAGTTCTTC.

The chain recombines TRBV2 with TRBJ1-1, with 8 bases identical to TRBD1. The CDR3 is 15 residues long. V gave up 6 bases and J gave up 1 base; unmatched junction bases: 7. The germline CDR1 and CDR2 sequences are SNHLY and FYNNEI. The CDR3 region is CASRATGTGNTEAFF. For the CDR3, the DNA is TGTGCCAGCAGAGCGACCGGGACAGGGAACACTGAAGCTTTCTTT.

The chain carries TRBV5-1 and TRBJ2-7, with D possibly being TRBD1 (6 bases). Germline CDR1 is SGHRS and CDR2 is YFSETQ. Trimming shortened V by 4 bases and J by 1 base, and 9 bases separated the two germline ends. The CDR3 has 13 residues. CDR3 coding DNA: TGCGCCAGCAGCGATGGACAGTCCTACGAGCAGTACTTC. It codes for CASSDGQSYEQYF.